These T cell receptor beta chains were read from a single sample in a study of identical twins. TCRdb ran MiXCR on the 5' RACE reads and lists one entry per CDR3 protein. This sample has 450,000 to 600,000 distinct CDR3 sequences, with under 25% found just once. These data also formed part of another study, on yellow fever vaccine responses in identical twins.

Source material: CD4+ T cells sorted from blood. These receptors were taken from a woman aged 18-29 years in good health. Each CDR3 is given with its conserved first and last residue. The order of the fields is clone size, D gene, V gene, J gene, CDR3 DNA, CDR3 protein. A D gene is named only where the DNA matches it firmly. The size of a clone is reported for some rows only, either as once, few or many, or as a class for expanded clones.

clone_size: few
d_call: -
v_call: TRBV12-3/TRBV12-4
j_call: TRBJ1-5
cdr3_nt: TGTGCCAGCAGTTACAGGAGTGGTGGTGGTGTCAATCAGCCCCAGCATTTT
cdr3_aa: CASSYRSGGGVNQPQHF

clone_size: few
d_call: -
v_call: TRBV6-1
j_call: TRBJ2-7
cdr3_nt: TGTGCCAGCAGATTCCAGGGGGGCTGGAACGAGCAGTACTTC
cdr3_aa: CASRFQGGWNEQYF

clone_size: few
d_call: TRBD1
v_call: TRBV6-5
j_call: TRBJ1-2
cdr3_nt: TGTGCCAGCAGTTCGACAGGGGAAGGCTACACCTTC
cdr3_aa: CASSSTGEGYTF

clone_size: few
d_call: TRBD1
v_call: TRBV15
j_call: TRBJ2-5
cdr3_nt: TGTGCCACCAACTCCCGGGACAGGTTTGATGGGACCCAGTACTTC
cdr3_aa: CATNSRDRFDGTQYF

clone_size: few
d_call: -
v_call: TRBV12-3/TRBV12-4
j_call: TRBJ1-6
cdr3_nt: TGTGCCAGCCGTCTGGGCCCGGAGAATTCACCCCTCCACTTT
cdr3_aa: CASRLGPENSPLHF

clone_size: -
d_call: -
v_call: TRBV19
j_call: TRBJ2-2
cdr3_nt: TGTGCCAGTAGTATACAGGGTGTCCCGAACACCGGGGAGCTGTTTTTT
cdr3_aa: CASSIQGVPNTGELFF

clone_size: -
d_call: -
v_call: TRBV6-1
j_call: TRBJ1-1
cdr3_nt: TGTGCCAGCAATCAGAACATCGGAGTCATGAACACTGAAGCTTTCTTT
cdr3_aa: CASNQNIGVMNTEAFF

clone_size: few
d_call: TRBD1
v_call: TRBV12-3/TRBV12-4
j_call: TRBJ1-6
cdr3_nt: TGTGCCAGCACAACAGGGGTAAATTCACCCCTCCACTTT
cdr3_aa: CASTTGVNSPLHF

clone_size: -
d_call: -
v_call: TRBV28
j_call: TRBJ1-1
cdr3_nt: TGTGCCAGCAGCCGATCAGGAATGAACACTGAAGCTTTCTTT
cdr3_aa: CASSRSGMNTEAFF

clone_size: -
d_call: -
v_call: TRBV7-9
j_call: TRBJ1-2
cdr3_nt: TGTGCCAGCAGCTTAGTAGGAGGAGTTGGCTACACCTTC
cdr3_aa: CASSLVGGVGYTF

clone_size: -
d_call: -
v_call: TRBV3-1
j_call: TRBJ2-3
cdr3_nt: TGTGCCAGCAGCCAATTCCCAGATACGCAGTATTTT
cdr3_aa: CASSQFPDTQYF

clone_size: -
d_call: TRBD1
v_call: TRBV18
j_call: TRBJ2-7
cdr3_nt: TGTGCCAGCTCACCCGCGACAGGGGGCTGGTACGAGCAGTACTTC
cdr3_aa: CASSPATGGWYEQYF

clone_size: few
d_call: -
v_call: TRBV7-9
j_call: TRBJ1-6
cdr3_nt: TGTGCCAGCAGCTACGGACAGATTAATTCACCCCTCCACTTT
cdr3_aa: CASSYGQINSPLHF

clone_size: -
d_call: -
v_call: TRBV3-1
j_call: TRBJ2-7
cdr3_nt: TGTGCCAGCAGCCATGCTAGCAGGTCCTACGAGCAGTACTTC
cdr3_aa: CASSHASRSYEQYF

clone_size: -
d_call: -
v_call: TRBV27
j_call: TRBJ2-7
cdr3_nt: TGTGCCAGCAGCCGTGCTGGTAGGGGCGAGCAGTACTTC
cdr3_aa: CASSRAGRGEQYF

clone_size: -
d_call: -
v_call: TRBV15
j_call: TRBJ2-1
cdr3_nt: TGTGCCACCAGCGGATTCGACCCGAGCTCCTACAATGAGCAGTTCTTC
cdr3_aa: CATSGFDPSSYNEQFF

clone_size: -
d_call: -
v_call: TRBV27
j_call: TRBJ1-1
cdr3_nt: TGTGCCAGCAGATCGGTGAACACTGAAGCTTTCTTT
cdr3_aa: CASRSVNTEAFF

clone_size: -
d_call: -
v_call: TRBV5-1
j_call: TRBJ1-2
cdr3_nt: TGCGCCAGCAGCGTGGATATCAACTATGGCTACACCTTC
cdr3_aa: CASSVDINYGYTF

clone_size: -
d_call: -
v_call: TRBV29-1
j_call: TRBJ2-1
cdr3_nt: TGCAGCGCGGCGGCCATAGCCGCCAAGTACAATGAGCAGTTCTTC
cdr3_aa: CSAAAIAAKYNEQFF

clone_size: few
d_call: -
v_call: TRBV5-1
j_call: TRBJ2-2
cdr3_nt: TGCGCCAGCAGCTTGGCGGCAGGGCGAACGAACACCGGGGAGCTGTTTTTT
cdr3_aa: CASSLAAGRTNTGELFF

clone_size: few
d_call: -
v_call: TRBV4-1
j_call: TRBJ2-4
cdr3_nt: TGCGCCAGCAGCCAAGATTCGGTCCTGGGGAACATTCAGTACTTC
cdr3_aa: CASSQDSVLGNIQYF

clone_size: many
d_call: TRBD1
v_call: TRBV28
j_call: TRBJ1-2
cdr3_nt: TGTGCCAGCTGGGACAGGGGCAATGGCTACACCTTC
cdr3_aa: CASWDRGNGYTF

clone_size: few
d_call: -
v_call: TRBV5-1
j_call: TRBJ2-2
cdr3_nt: TGCGCCAGCAGCGAAGGGGGGGCCGGGGAGCTGTTTTTT
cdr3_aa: CASSEGGAGELFF

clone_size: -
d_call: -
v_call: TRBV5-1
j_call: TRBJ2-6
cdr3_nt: TGCGCCAGCAGCTTGTTAACAGGGTCCTCTGGGGCCAACGTCCTGACTTTC
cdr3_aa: CASSLLTGSSGANVLTF

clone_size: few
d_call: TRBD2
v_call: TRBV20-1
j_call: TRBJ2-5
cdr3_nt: TGCAGTGCTAGCGGGACTAGCGGGGCTCAAGAGACCCAGTACTTC
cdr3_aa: CSASGTSGAQETQYF

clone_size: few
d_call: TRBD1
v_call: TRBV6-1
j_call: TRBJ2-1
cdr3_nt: TGTGCCAGCAGGCGCACCGGGACAGGGGGCTACAATGAGCAGTTCTTC
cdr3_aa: CASRRTGTGGYNEQFF

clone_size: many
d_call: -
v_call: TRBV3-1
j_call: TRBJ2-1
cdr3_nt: TGTGCCAGCAGCCAAGCTGGTATTAATGAGCAGTTCTTC
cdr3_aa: CASSQAGINEQFF

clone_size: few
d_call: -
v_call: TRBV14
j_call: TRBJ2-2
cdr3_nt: TGTGCCAGCAGCCAAGCCAGACTGATACAATCTGGGGAGCTGTTTTTT
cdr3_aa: CASSQARLIQSGELFF

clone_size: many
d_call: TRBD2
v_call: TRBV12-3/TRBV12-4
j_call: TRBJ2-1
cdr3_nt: TGTGCCAGCAGTTTTAGCCTGGGAGTTAGCGGGTACAATGAGCAGTTCTTC
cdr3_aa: CASSFSLGVSGYNEQFF

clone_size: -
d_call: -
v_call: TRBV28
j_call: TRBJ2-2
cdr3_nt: TGTGCCAGCACCTCCGCGGGGGCCTCTAACACCGGGGAGCTGTTTTTT
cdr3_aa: CASTSAGASNTGELFF

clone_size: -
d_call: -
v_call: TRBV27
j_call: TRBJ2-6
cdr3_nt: TGTGCCAGCAGTAGGGATACAGGGCCCTCTGGGGCCAACGTCCTGACTTTC
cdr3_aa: CASSRDTGPSGANVLTF

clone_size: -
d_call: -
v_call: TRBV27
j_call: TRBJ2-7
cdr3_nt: TGTGCCAGCAGTTCCGGAGGGGTAGGCGAGCAGTACTTC
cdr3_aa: CASSSGGVGEQYF

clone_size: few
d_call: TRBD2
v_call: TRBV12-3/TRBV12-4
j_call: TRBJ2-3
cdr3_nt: TGTGCCAGCAGTAAAGAATTAGCGGGACCTAGCACAGATACGCAGTATTTT
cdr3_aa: CASSKELAGPSTDTQYF

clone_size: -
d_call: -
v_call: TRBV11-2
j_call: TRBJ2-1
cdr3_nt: TGTGCCAGCAGCTTAGGGCTAGATAGCCGCTACAATGAGCAGTTCTTC
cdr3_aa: CASSLGLDSRYNEQFF

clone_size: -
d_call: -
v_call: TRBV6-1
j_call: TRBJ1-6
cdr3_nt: TGTGCCAGCAGTGAAGGGCCGCATACTAATTCACCCCTCCACTTT
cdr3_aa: CASSEGPHTNSPLHF

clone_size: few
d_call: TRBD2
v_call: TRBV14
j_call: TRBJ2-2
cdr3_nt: TGTGCCAGCAGCCAAGCACTAGCGACCACCGGGGAGCTGTTTTTT
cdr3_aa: CASSQALATTGELFF

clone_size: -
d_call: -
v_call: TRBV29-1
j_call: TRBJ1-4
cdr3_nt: TGCAGCGTATCCGATGGGACAGAAAAACTGTTTTTT
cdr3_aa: CSVSDGTEKLFF

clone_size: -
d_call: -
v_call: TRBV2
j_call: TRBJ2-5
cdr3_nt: TGTGCCAGCAAACAGATGCCACAAGAGACCCAGTACTTC
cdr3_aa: CASKQMPQETQYF

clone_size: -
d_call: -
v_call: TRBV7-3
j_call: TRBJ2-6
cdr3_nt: TGTGCCAGCAGCCCCAGGGGGGCAGCAAGCTCTGGGGCCAACGTCCTGACTTTC
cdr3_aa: CASSPRGAASSGANVLTF

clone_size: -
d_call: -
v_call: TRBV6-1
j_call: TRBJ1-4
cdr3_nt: TGTGCCAGCAGTGGACGACAGGATCGGAGTGAAAAACTGTTTTTT
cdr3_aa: CASSGRQDRSEKLFF

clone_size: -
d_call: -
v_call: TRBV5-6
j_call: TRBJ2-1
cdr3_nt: TGTGCCAGCAGCTTGAGTCCTAAGGAGCAGTTCTTC
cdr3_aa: CASSLSPKEQFF

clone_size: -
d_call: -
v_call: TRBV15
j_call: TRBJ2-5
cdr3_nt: TGTGCCAGCAGGGGCTCTCAAGAGACCCAGTACTTC
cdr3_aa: CASRGSQETQYF

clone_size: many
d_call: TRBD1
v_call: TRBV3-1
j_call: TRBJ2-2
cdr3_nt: TGTGCCAGCAGCCACAGGACAGGGAACACCGGGGAGCTGTTTTTT
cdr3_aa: CASSHRTGNTGELFF

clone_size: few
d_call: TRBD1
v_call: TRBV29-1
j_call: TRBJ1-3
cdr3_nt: TGCAGCGCCAGGGGGCATTATGGAAACACCATATATTTT
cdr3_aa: CSARGHYGNTIYF

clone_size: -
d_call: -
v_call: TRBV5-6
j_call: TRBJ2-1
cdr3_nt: TGTGCCAGCAGGGGGCCGCGGTACAATGAGCAGTTCTTC
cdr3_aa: CASRGPRYNEQFF

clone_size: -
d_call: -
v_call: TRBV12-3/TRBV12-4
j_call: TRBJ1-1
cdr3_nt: TGTGCCAGCCGAAAGGGGGGTGAAGCTTTCTTT
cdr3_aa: CASRKGGEAFF

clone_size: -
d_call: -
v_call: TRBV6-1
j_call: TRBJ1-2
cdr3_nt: TGTGCCAGCAGCCATTGGGGGGGCGATGGTACTAACTATGGCTACACCTTC
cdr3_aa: CASSHWGGDGTNYGYTF

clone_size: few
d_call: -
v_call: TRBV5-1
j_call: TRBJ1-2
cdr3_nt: TGCGCCAGCAGCTTGGACGGGGGCGATGGCTACACCTTC
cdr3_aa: CASSLDGGDGYTF

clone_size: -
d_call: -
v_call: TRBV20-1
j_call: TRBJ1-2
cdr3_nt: TGCCTGGGGAGGACGGATGGCTACACCTTC
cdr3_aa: CLGRTDGYTF

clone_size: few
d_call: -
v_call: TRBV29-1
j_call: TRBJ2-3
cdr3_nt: TGCAGCGTTGGGGGTCTAAACACAGATACGCAGTATTTT
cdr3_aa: CSVGGLNTDTQYF

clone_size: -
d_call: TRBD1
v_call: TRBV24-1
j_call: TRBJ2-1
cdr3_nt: TGTGCCACCAGGAGACAGGGCGGTGAGCAGTTCTTC
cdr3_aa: CATRRQGGEQFF

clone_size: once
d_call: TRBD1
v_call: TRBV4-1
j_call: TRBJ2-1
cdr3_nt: TGCGCCAGCAGCCAAGATCTCATCTCAGGGGGAGTGCGGTTGTACAATGAGCAGTTCTTC
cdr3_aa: CASSQDLISGGVRLYNEQFF

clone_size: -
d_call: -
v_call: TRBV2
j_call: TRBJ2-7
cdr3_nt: TGTGCCAGCAGTGAGGCTAGGACCCCCACCGACGAGCAGTACTTC
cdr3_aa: CASSEARTPTDEQYF

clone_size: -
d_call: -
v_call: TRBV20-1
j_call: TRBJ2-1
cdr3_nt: TGCAGTGCCAGCCTGACCTCCTCCTACAATGAGCAGTTCTTC
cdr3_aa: CSASLTSSYNEQFF

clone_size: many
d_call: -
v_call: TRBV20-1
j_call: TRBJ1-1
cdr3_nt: TGCAGTGAGGGGAGTCGCGCTGAAGCTTTCTTT
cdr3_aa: CSEGSRAEAFF

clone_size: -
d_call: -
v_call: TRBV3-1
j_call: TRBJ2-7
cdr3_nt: TGTGCCAGCAGCCCACCTTTGGGCGAGCAGTACTTC
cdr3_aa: CASSPPLGEQYF

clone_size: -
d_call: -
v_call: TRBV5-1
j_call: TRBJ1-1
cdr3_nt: TGCGCCAGCTTGGGCCCCAATGAAGCTTTCTTT
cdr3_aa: CASLGPNEAFF

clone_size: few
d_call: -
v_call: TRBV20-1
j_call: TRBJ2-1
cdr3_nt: TGCAGTGCTAGATCCGGGACTGGAGCATACAATGAGCAGTTCTTC
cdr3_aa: CSARSGTGAYNEQFF

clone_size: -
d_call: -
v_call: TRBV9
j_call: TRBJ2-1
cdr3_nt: TGTGCCAGCAGCGTAGTACCGGGAGCGGTGGGCAATGAGCAGTTCTTC
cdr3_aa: CASSVVPGAVGNEQFF

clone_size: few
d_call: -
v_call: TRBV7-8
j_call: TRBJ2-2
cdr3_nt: TGTGCCAGCAGCCTCGTCGGACAGATAAACACCGGGGAGCTGTTTTTT
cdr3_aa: CASSLVGQINTGELFF